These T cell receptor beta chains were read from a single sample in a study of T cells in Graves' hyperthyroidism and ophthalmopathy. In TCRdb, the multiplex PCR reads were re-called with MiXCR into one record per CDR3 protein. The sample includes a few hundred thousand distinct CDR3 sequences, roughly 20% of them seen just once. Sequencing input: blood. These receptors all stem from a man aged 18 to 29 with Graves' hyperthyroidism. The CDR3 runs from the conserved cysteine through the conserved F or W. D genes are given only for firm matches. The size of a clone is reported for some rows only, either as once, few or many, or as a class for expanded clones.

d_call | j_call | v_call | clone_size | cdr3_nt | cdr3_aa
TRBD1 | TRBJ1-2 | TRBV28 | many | TGTGCCAGCAGACCGGGACAGGACTATGGCTACACCTTC | CASRPGQDYGYTF
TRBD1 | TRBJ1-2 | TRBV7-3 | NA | TGTGCCAACAAACAGGGGGAGTTCTATGGCTACACCTTC | CANKQGEFYGYTF
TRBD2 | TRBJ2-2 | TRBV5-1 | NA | TGCGCCAGCAGCTCGATCACTAGCGTCGACACCGGGGAGCTGTTTTTT | CASSSITSVDTGELFF
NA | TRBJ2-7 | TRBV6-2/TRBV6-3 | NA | TGTGCCAGCAGTTATGCCAGGGGAGCCTACGAGCAGTACTTC | CASSYARGAYEQYF
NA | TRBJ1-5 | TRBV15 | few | TGTGCCACCAGCAGAGATCTGACGGCATATAGCAATCAGCCCCAGCATTTT | CATSRDLTAYSNQPQHF
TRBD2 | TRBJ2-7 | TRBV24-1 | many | TGTGCCACCAGTGATTCACCGGGGGGGCCTAACGAGCAGTACTTC | CATSDSPGGPNEQYF
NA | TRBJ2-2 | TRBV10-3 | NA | TGTGCCATCCCGCGGGACACGAACACCGGGGAGCTGTTTTTT | CAIPRDTNTGELFF
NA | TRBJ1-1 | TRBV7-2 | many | TGTGCCAGCAGCTTAATGACAGGCGGGACTGAAGCTTTCTTT | CASSLMTGGTEAFF
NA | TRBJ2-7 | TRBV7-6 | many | TGTGCCAGCAGCTTATGGGACACCAACTACGAGCAGTACTTC | CASSLWDTNYEQYF
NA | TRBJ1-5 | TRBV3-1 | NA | TGTGCCAGCAGCCAAAATCCGGGGCGTGGGCAGCCCCAGCATTTT | CASSQNPGRGQPQHF